The clone carrying this T cell receptor beta chain has only a few counts. The CDR3 contains 15 residues. Trimming stripped 4 bases from V and 4 bases from J, with 16 bases between. Germline lookup yields CDR1 LNHDA and CDR2 SQIVND (reference sequence). The source of the sample is a study of blood T cell repertoires in COVID-19. Overall study context: Researchers got acute and convalescent COVID-19 samples from the United States, Italy and Spain.

Per the original methods: Cell counts per sample came from amplifying reference gene primers. Sequencing used immunoSEQ multiplex PCR; TCRdb keeps in-frame clones, though not all of them. V, J and clone size are taken as reported in that table, and D and trimming were inferred from the DNA itself. The repertoire consists of tens of thousands of clones, with about 88% occurring once and the leading ten covering more than 7%. The rearrangement joins TRBV19 to TRBJ1-2, with no clear D. Input material: peripheral blood. The clonotype originates from a man aged 60 to 75 with acute or convalescent COVID-19. The CDR3 protein is CASSTAGGRSYGYTF. CDR3 nucleotides: TGTGCCAGTAGTACCGCGGGCGGACGGAGCTATGGCTACACCTTC.